These 16 T cell receptor beta chains came from one sample sequenced in a study of cytomegalovirus exposure and HLA in healthy donors. In the PCR, 60 Vbeta and 13 Jbeta primers were used. Only in-frame clones appear in the TCRdb table, and some are missing; sequencing was by immunoSEQ multiplex PCR. The sample yields fewer than 200,000 clones, roughly 79% seen once. Sequenced sample: PBMCs. The receptors originated from a woman between 50 and 59 years old in good health and CMV-seronegative.

The chain joins TRBV14 to TRBJ2-1, with TRBD2 identical over 9 bases. Per germline, CDR1 SGHDN and CDR2 FVKESK. The CDR3 extends over 16 amino acids. The V gene end was trimmed by 2 bases and the J gene end by 7 bases; junction bases not matched to a gene: 9. The CDR3 spells CASSQNAGGPWNEQFF. CDR3 DNA sequence: TGTGCCAGCAGCCAAAACGCGGGGGGGCCTTGGAATGAGCAGTTCTTC.

This chain links TRBV6-1 with TRBJ2-1; D remains unclear. Looked up from germline, CDR1 is MNHNS and CDR2 is SASEGT. The CDR3 loop spans 14 amino acids. Trimming took 3 bases from V and 6 from J, leaving 12 bases between them. CDR3 nucleotide sequence: TGTGCCAGCAGTGACGCCCACAGTCTCAATGAGCAGTTCTTC. Translation: CASSDAHSLNEQFF.

This chain links TRBV4-1 with TRBJ2-6; D perhaps matches TRBD2 (6 bases). Trimming left V 4 bases short and J 6 bases short, with 19 bases between. The germline V gene encodes CDR1 MGHRA and CDR2 YSYEKL. The length of the CDR3 is 17 residues. CDR3 region: CASSRGGLTYMANVLTF. As DNA, the CDR3 is TGCGCCAGCAGCCGTGGAGGGCTTACATACATGGCCAACGTCCTGACTTTC.

The chain has TRBV4-2 and TRBJ1-2, with TRBD1 matching 12 bases. This CDR3 contains 15 residues. Germline V gene sequence: CDR1 LGHNA, CDR2 YNFKEQ. Trimming cost V 3 bases and J 8 bases; bases outside gene matches: 7. CDR3 coding DNA: TGTGCCAGCAGCCATCCGGGACAGGGGGCGGACGGCTACACCTTC. Amino acids: CASSHPGQGADGYTF.

This clone occurred once. The rearrangement joins TRBV15 to TRBJ2-5, with 11 bases identical to TRBD2. The J segment lost 2 bases and the V segment lost 5 bases, leaving 7 bases of the junction unmatched. There are 16 residues in the CDR3. The germline V gene encodes CDR1 LNHNV and CDR2 YYDKDF (reference sequence). DNA of the CDR3: TGTGCCACCAGCGAACCTAGCGGGGGGTTTCAAGAGACCCAGTACTTC. Its protein product is CATSEPSGGFQETQYF. The full variable domain, with the rest looked up from reference TRBV15 and TRBJ2-5, is DAMVIQNPRYQVTQFGKPVTLSCSQTLNHNVMYWYQQKSSQAPKLLFHYYDKDFNNEADTPDNFQSRRPNTSFCFLDIRSPGLGDTAMYLCATSEPSGGFQETQYFGPGTRLLVL.

This clone occurred a few times. V is TRBV27 and J is TRBJ1-3, with D unclear. CDR1 and CDR2 (germline): MNHEY, SMNVEV (reference sequence). Trimming took off 6 bases at V and 4 bases at J, with 7 bases between the two ends. The CDR3 extends over 12 amino acids. The CDR3 loop reads CASRGAGNTIYF. Written as DNA, the CDR3 is TGTGCCAGCAGGGGCGCCGGAAACACCATATATTTT.

The gene calls are TRBV13 and TRBJ2-7; a weak D match, TRBD1 (5 bases). Trimming cost V 5 bases and J 2 bases, with 16 bases left between them. The germline CDR1 and CDR2 sequences are PRHDT and FYEKMQ (reference sequence). There are 15 residues in the CDR3. DNA of the CDR3: TGTGCCAGCAGCAATCCCTCGACAGACCCCTACGAGCAGTACTTC. Translation gives CASSNPSTDPYEQYF.

This rearrangement joins TRBV6-5 to TRBJ1-2; D is possibly TRBD1 (6 bases). V was clipped by 4 bases and J by 4 bases, with 16 bases between them. This CDR3 contains 15 residues. CDR1 and CDR2 from the germline V gene are MNHEY and SVGAGI. In DNA form, the CDR3 reads TGTGCCAGCAGTTCGGTACAGGGTTTGGGCTATGGCTACACCTTC. This gives the protein CASSSVQGLGYGYTF.

This clone was seen a handful of times. The chain couples TRBV6-5 to TRBJ2-7; D is unclear. The CDR3 totals 13 residues. With 5 bases removed from V and 3 bases from J, the gap between germline ends came to 11 bases. The germline gives CDR1 MNHEY, CDR2 SVGAGI. DNA of the CDR3: TGTGCCAGCAGTAGCCGTTATGGCTACGAGCAGTACTTC. Translated, it gives CASSSRYGYEQYF.

The CDR3 bases are TGTGCCAGCAGCTTAGAAGGGACATTGTATGAAAAACTGTTTTTT. This codes for CASSLEGTLYEKLFF. The rearrangement links TRBV7-9 to TRBJ1-4; D may be TRBD1 (6 bases). The V and J ends lost 1 base and 6 bases respectively, with 12 bases between them. Per germline, CDR1 SEHNR and CDR2 FQNEAQ (reference sequence). This CDR3 region has 15 residues.

The chain recombines TRBV5-4 with TRBJ2-1; the D is unclear. The CDR3 extends over 13 amino acids. V was shortened by 1 base and J by 3 bases, with 5 bases between the two germline ends. CDR1 SGHNT and CDR2 YYREEE come from the germline V gene (reference sequence). The chain's CDR3 is CASSLPGYNEQFF. In DNA form, the CDR3 reads TGTGCCAGCAGCTTGCCCGGCTACAATGAGCAGTTCTTC.

The chain uses TRBV7-2 and TRBJ1-2; 10 bases are shared with TRBD1. V was pared by 2 bases and J by 4 bases, with 1 base of the junction left unmatched. The CDR3 has 14 amino acids. Germline values: CDR1 SGHTA, CDR2 FQGNSA. The CDR3 DNA follows: TGTGCCAGCAGCTTATGGACAGGGGGCTATGGCTACACCTTC. Translated: CASSLWTGGYGYTF.

V usage is TRBV7-2 and J usage is TRBJ1-5; D is unresolved. The germline CDR1 and CDR2 sequences are SGHTA and FQGNSA. Trimming took 4 bases from V and 7 from J, leaving 23 bases between them. The CDR3 totals 17 residues. CDR3: CASSSGGRFQLPQPQHF. As DNA, the CDR3 is TGTGCCAGCAGCTCAGGTGGCAGGTTTCAACTTCCGCAGCCCCAGCATTTT. The full variable domain, completed using reference TRBV7-2 and TRBJ1-5, is GAGVSQSPSNKVTEKGKDVELRCDPISGHTALYWYRQSLGQGLEFLIYFQGNSAPDKSGLPSDRFSAERTGGSVSTLTIQRTQQEDSAVYLCASSSGGRFQLPQPQHFGDGTRLSIL.

The V gene is TRBV28, the J gene TRBJ1-1; no firm D call. The CDR3 runs 15 residues. Trimming cost V 3 bases and J 4 bases, with 15 bases left between them. Germline V gives CDR1 MDHEN, CDR2 SYDVKM. The chain's CDR3 is CASSFFGGGGTEAFF. CDR3 coding DNA: TGTGCCAGCAGTTTTTTTGGCGGAGGAGGCACTGAAGCTTTCTTT.

The V call is TRBV7-2, the J call TRBJ2-3; D might be TRBD2 (5 bases). This CDR3 spans 18 amino acids. Trimming removed 3 bases from V and 0 bases from J, with 19 bases in between. Germline CDR1 and CDR2: SGHTA and FQGNSA. The CDR3 loop reads CASSLRAGPSTSTDTQYF. The CDR3 bases are TGTGCCAGCAGCTTGAGGGCAGGTCCAAGTACTAGCACAGATACGCAGTATTTT.

This sequence joins TRBV5-1 and TRBJ1-2, with D unresolved. The germline V gene encodes CDR1 SGHRS and CDR2 YFSETQ. CDR3 length: 14 amino acids. V lost 0 bases to trimming and J lost 2 bases, with 8 bases between them. This CDR3 reads CASSLATENYGYTF. CDR3 bases: TGCGCCAGCAGCTTGGCCACAGAGAACTATGGCTACACCTTC.